These T cell receptor beta chains were read from a single sample in a study of blood T cell repertoires in COVID-19. Generated by immunoSEQ multiplex PCR, the TCRdb table keeps only in-frame clones and is missing some. The sample lists about 160,000 clones; 85% to 95% were seen once. Sequenced sample: peripheral blood. These receptors all stem from a woman aged 45-60 years with acute or convalescent COVID-19. CDR3s include the opening cysteine and the closing phenylalanine or tryptophan. Fields, in order: clone size, J gene, V gene, D gene, CDR3 protein, CDR3 DNA. D genes are given only for firm matches. Not every row has a clone size; where given, it reads once, few, many or a size class.

abundance: -; j_gene: TRBJ1-5; v_gene: TRBV19; d_gene: -; CDR3aa: CASSPTGAVPQHF; CDR3nt: TGTGCCAGTAGTCCCACTGGGGCAGTGCCCCAGCATTTT
abundance: -; j_gene: TRBJ1-4; v_gene: TRBV7-9; d_gene: -; CDR3aa: CASSPSTNEKLFF; CDR3nt: TGTGCCAGCAGCCCAAGCACCAATGAAAAACTGTTTTTT
abundance: -; j_gene: TRBJ1-1; v_gene: TRBV18; d_gene: -; CDR3aa: CASSPGAPGVDTEAFF; CDR3nt: TGTGCCAGCTCACCTGGGGCCCCGGGGGTGGACACTGAAGCTTTCTTT
abundance: once; j_gene: TRBJ2-7; v_gene: TRBV6-2/TRBV6-3; d_gene: TRBD2; CDR3aa: CASSYREEYEQYF; CDR3nt: TGTGCCAGCAGTTACCGGGAGGAGTACGAGCAGTACTTC
abundance: -; j_gene: TRBJ1-5; v_gene: TRBV20-1; d_gene: -; CDR3aa: CSAEQGQGQHF; CDR3nt: TGCAGTGCTGAACAGGGCCAGGGGCAGCATTTT
abundance: -; j_gene: TRBJ2-7; v_gene: TRBV10-3; d_gene: TRBD1; CDR3aa: CAISLTGEVREQYF; CDR3nt: TGTGCCATCAGTTTGACAGGGGAGGTAAGGGAGCAGTACTTC
abundance: -; j_gene: TRBJ1-5; v_gene: TRBV15; d_gene: -; CDR3aa: CATSSDGGNQPQHF; CDR3nt: TGTGCCACCAGCAGCGACGGGGGGAATCAGCCCCAGCATTTT
abundance: -; j_gene: TRBJ2-2; v_gene: TRBV3-1/TRBV3-2; d_gene: TRBD1; CDR3aa: CASSQGGRPGPRGCTGELFF; CDR3nt: TGTGCCAGCAGTCAAGGGGGCCGCCCGGGCCCTAGGGGGTGCACCGGGGAGCTGTTTTTT
abundance: -; j_gene: TRBJ1-6; v_gene: TRBV28; d_gene: TRBD1; CDR3aa: CASSSGQGSYNSPLHF; CDR3nt: TGTGCCAGCAGTTCGGGACAGGGTTCCTATAATTCACCCCTCCACTTT
abundance: -; j_gene: TRBJ1-2; v_gene: TRBV30; d_gene: TRBD1; CDR3aa: CAWTDRGSYGYTF; CDR3nt: TGTGCCTGGACCGACAGGGGTTCCTATGGCTACACCTTC
abundance: -; j_gene: TRBJ2-2; v_gene: TRBV2; d_gene: -; CDR3aa: CASSELGQRGTGELFF; CDR3nt: TGTGCCAGCAGTGAATTAGGACAGAGGGGTACCGGGGAGCTGTTTTTT
abundance: -; j_gene: TRBJ2-3; v_gene: TRBV2; d_gene: TRBD2; CDR3aa: CASIAKEREGTDTQYF; CDR3nt: TGTGCCAGCATTGCAAAGGAGCGGGAGGGCACAGATACGCAGTATTTT
abundance: -; j_gene: TRBJ1-3; v_gene: TRBV30; d_gene: -; CDR3aa: CAWVQGSGNTIYF; CDR3nt: TGTGCCTGGGTACAGGGCTCAGGAAACACCATATATTTT
abundance: -; j_gene: TRBJ1-4; v_gene: TRBV6-5; d_gene: -; CDR3aa: CASTSGGTGRRELFF; CDR3nt: TGTGCCAGCACCTCCGGGGGGACGGGACGACGGGAACTGTTTTTT
abundance: -; j_gene: TRBJ1-5; v_gene: TRBV10-3; d_gene: -; CDR3aa: CATAGKTGGMESNQPQHF; CDR3nt: TGTGCCACAGCTGGGAAGACAGGCGGCATGGAGAGCAATCAGCCCCAGCATTTT
abundance: -; j_gene: TRBJ1-4; v_gene: TRBV15; d_gene: -; CDR3aa: CATAGDLGEKLFF; CDR3nt: TGTGCCACCGCGGGGGACCTTGGGGAAAAACTGTTTTTT
abundance: -; j_gene: TRBJ1-4; v_gene: TRBV6-4; d_gene: TRBD1; CDR3aa: CASSPGQGDEKLFF; CDR3nt: TGTGCCAGCAGCCCGGGACAGGGTGATGAAAAACTGTTTTTT
abundance: -; j_gene: TRBJ2-1; v_gene: TRBV6-5; d_gene: TRBD2; CDR3aa: CASRLIAGGYNEQFF; CDR3nt: TGTGCCAGCCGACTCATAGCGGGGGGCTACAATGAGCAGTTCTTC
abundance: -; j_gene: TRBJ2-7; v_gene: TRBV9; d_gene: -; CDR3aa: CASSVELNYEQYF; CDR3nt: TGTGCCAGCAGCGTAGAACTTAACTACGAGCAGTACTTC
abundance: -; j_gene: TRBJ1-6; v_gene: TRBV28; d_gene: TRBD1; CDR3aa: CASSLRTGGNSPLHF; CDR3nt: TGTGCCAGCAGTTTGAGGACAGGGGGAAATTCACCCCTCCACTTT
abundance: once; j_gene: TRBJ1-1; v_gene: TRBV9; d_gene: -; CDR3aa: CASSVTGLTEAFF; CDR3nt: TGTGCCAGCAGCGTTACAGGGCTCACTGAAGCTTTCTTT
abundance: -; j_gene: TRBJ2-1; v_gene: TRBV6-5; d_gene: -; CDR3aa: CANAGGPSYNEQFF; CDR3nt: TGTGCCAATGCAGGGGGGCCATCCTACAATGAGCAGTTCTTC
abundance: -; j_gene: TRBJ2-1; v_gene: TRBV10-3; d_gene: -; CDR3aa: CAISEEGWNNEQFF; CDR3nt: TGTGCCATCAGTGAAGAGGGATGGAACAATGAGCAGTTCTTC
abundance: -; j_gene: TRBJ2-1; v_gene: TRBV4-3; d_gene: -; CDR3aa: CASSQDLTGYNEQFF; CDR3nt: TGCGCCAGCAGCCAAGATCTGACAGGTTACAATGAGCAGTTCTTC
abundance: -; j_gene: TRBJ1-6; v_gene: TRBV10-3; d_gene: TRBD1; CDR3aa: CAISESDRGNYNSPLHF; CDR3nt: TGTGCCATCAGTGAGTCAGACAGGGGGAACTATAATTCACCCCTCCACTTT
abundance: -; j_gene: TRBJ1-4; v_gene: TRBV7-9; d_gene: TRBD1; CDR3aa: CASSAGTGGEKLFF; CDR3nt: TGTGCCAGCAGCGCCGGGACAGGGGGAGAAAAACTGTTTTTT
abundance: -; j_gene: TRBJ1-1; v_gene: TRBV9; d_gene: -; CDR3aa: CASSVGQSYEAFF; CDR3nt: TGTGCCAGCAGCGTAGGACAGAGTTATGAAGCTTTCTTT
abundance: -; j_gene: TRBJ1-5; v_gene: TRBV3-1/TRBV3-2; d_gene: TRBD1; CDR3aa: CASSPAGTGIGEPQHF; CDR3nt: TGTGCCAGCAGCCCCGCAGGGACAGGTATCGGGGAGCCCCAGCATTTT
abundance: few; j_gene: TRBJ2-1; v_gene: TRBV24-1; d_gene: -; CDR3aa: CATSPGFSYNEQFF; CDR3nt: TGTGCCACCAGTCCAGGGTTCTCCTACAATGAGCAGTTCTTC
abundance: -; j_gene: TRBJ2-7; v_gene: TRBV19; d_gene: -; CDR3aa: CASSTGFPKDEQYF; CDR3nt: TGTGCCAGTAGTACGGGTTTCCCAAAGGACGAGCAGTACTTC
abundance: -; j_gene: TRBJ1-2; v_gene: TRBV20-1; d_gene: -; CDR3aa: CSASHTLGDGYTF; CDR3nt: TGCAGTGCTAGTCACACCCTAGGCGATGGCTACACCTTC
abundance: -; j_gene: TRBJ1-5; v_gene: TRBV12-5; d_gene: TRBD1; CDR3aa: CASGLVLSGDSQPQHF; CDR3nt: TGTGCTAGTGGTTTGGTTTTGTCAGGGGACAGTCAGCCCCAGCATTTT
abundance: -; j_gene: TRBJ1-1; v_gene: TRBV21-1; d_gene: -; CDR3aa: CASSKEGGGVRTEAFF; CDR3nt: TGTGCCAGCAGCAAAGAGGGTGGGGGCGTAAGGACTGAAGCTTTCTTT
abundance: -; j_gene: TRBJ2-1; v_gene: TRBV3-1/TRBV3-2; d_gene: TRBD2; CDR3aa: CASSQDPASGAYNEQFF; CDR3nt: TGTGCCAGCAGCCAAGATCCGGCTAGCGGGGCCTACAATGAGCAGTTCTTC
abundance: -; j_gene: TRBJ2-5; v_gene: TRBV6-2/TRBV6-3; d_gene: TRBD2; CDR3aa: CASSGLAVRRMYTQYF; CDR3nt: TGTGCCAGCAGTGGACTAGCGGTGAGGCGTATGTATACCCAGTACTTC
abundance: -; j_gene: TRBJ2-1; v_gene: TRBV5-1; d_gene: TRBD1; CDR3aa: CASSLGGQGLFNEQFF; CDR3nt: TGCGCCAGCAGCTTGGGGGGACAGGGGTTATTCAATGAGCAGTTCTTC
abundance: -; j_gene: TRBJ1-2; v_gene: TRBV30; d_gene: -; CDR3aa: CAWSDQGFDGYTF; CDR3nt: TGTGCCTGGAGCGATCAGGGGTTCGATGGCTACACCTTC
abundance: -; j_gene: TRBJ1-5; v_gene: TRBV7-3; d_gene: -; CDR3aa: CASWRYRAVEPQHF; CDR3nt: TGTGCCAGCTGGCGTTACAGGGCGGTAGAGCCCCAGCATTTT
abundance: once; j_gene: TRBJ2-3; v_gene: TRBV6-2/TRBV6-3; d_gene: TRBD2; CDR3aa: CASSRRDSRGADTQYF; CDR3nt: TGTGCCAGCAGTCGCCGGGACTCCCGGGGGGCAGATACGCAGTATTTT
abundance: -; j_gene: TRBJ2-5; v_gene: TRBV2; d_gene: -; CDR3aa: CASSDYREETQYF; CDR3nt: TGTGCCAGCAGTGACTACAGGGAAGAGACCCAGTACTTC
abundance: -; j_gene: TRBJ2-1; v_gene: TRBV7-2; d_gene: TRBD2; CDR3aa: CASSKAPSGTYNEQFF; CDR3nt: TGTGCCAGCAGCAAGGCGCCCAGCGGGACCTACAATGAGCAGTTCTTC
abundance: -; j_gene: TRBJ2-3; v_gene: TRBV10-3; d_gene: -; CDR3aa: CAISLNPGTDTQYF; CDR3nt: TGTGCCATCAGTCTGAATCCGGGCACAGATACGCAGTATTTT
abundance: -; j_gene: TRBJ2-2; v_gene: TRBV7-3; d_gene: -; CDR3aa: CASSLIGYRDTNTGELFF; CDR3nt: TGTGCCAGCAGCTTAATAGGTTACAGGGATACGAACACCGGGGAGCTGTTTTTT
abundance: -; j_gene: TRBJ2-7; v_gene: TRBV27; d_gene: -; CDR3aa: CASSFAISGSYEQYF; CDR3nt: TGTGCCAGCAGTTTTGCTATATCGGGGTCCTACGAGCAGTACTTC
abundance: -; j_gene: TRBJ2-1; v_gene: TRBV4-1; d_gene: TRBD1; CDR3aa: CASSQDWAGGDEQFF; CDR3nt: TGCGCCAGCAGCCAAGATTGGGCAGGGGGTGATGAGCAGTTCTTC
abundance: once; j_gene: TRBJ1-3; v_gene: TRBV7-2; d_gene: -; CDR3aa: CASSLANGGGPGNTIYF; CDR3nt: TGTGCCAGCAGCTTAGCAAACGGGGGGGGCCCTGGAAACACCATATATTTT
abundance: once; j_gene: TRBJ2-1; v_gene: TRBV5-1; d_gene: TRBD2; CDR3aa: CASSHLYSGDEQFF; CDR3nt: TGCGCCAGCAGCCATTTATACAGCGGGGATGAGCAGTTCTTC
abundance: -; j_gene: TRBJ2-1; v_gene: TRBV11-2; d_gene: -; CDR3aa: CASSFGQYEFNTYNEQFF; CDR3nt: TGTGCCAGCAGCTTTGGACAGTACGAGTTTAACACTTACAATGAGCAGTTCTTC
abundance: once; j_gene: TRBJ1-5; v_gene: TRBV7-2; d_gene: -; CDR3aa: CASSSPRVYGQPQHF; CDR3nt: TGTGCCAGCAGCTCTCCGAGGGTGTATGGACAGCCCCAGCATTTT
abundance: -; j_gene: TRBJ1-6; v_gene: TRBV18; d_gene: TRBD1; CDR3aa: CASSPDRVLSSPLHF; CDR3nt: TGTGCCAGCTCACCCGACAGGGTCCTCTCTTCACCCCTCCACTTT
abundance: -; j_gene: TRBJ2-1; v_gene: TRBV11-2; d_gene: TRBD1; CDR3aa: CASSPPGGYNEQFF; CDR3nt: TGTGCCAGCAGCCCCCCAGGGGGCTACAATGAGCAGTTCTTC
abundance: once; j_gene: TRBJ1-2; v_gene: TRBV19; d_gene: -; CDR3aa: CASSRTSPGDGYTF; CDR3nt: TGTGCCAGTAGTAGGACCTCGCCGGGGGATGGCTACACCTTC
abundance: -; j_gene: TRBJ2-1; v_gene: TRBV27; d_gene: TRBD1; CDR3aa: CASSPGTGYNEQFF; CDR3nt: TGTGCCAGCAGTCCCGGGACAGGCTACAATGAGCAGTTCTTC
abundance: -; j_gene: TRBJ2-3; v_gene: TRBV15; d_gene: TRBD1; CDR3aa: CATSRAPTGFETQYF; CDR3nt: TGTGCCACCAGCAGAGCTCCGACAGGGTTTGAAACGCAGTATTTT
abundance: -; j_gene: TRBJ1-5; v_gene: TRBV7-8; d_gene: TRBD1; CDR3aa: CASSLTGYDQPQHF; CDR3nt: TGTGCCAGCAGCTTGACAGGGTACGATCAGCCCCAGCATTTT